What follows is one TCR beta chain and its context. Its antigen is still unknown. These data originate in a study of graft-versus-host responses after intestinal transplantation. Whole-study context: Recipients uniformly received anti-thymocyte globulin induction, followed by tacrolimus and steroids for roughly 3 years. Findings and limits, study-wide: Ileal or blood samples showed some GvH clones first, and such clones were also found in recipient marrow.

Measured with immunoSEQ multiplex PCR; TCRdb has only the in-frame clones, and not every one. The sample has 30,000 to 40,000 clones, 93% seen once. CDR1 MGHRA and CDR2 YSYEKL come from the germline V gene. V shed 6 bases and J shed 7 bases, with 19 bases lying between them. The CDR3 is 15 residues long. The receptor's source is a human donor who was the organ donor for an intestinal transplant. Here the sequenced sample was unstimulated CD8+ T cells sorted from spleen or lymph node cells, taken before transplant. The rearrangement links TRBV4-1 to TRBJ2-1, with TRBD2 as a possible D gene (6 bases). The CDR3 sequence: CASRSRETPGNEQFF. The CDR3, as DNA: TGCGCCAGCAGGTCACGGGAGACCCCGGGGAATGAGCAGTTCTTC.